Listed here is a single T cell receptor (beta chain). What it binds is not known. Disease duration under 2 months; hyperthyroidism patients were aged 18 to 65. Criteria for exclusion of patients were uncontrolled infection, other autoimmune disease, pregnancy or lactation. This sample was taken from a study of T cells in Graves' hyperthyroidism and ophthalmopathy. General study points: Expanded thyroid clonotypes (above 0.001) were mostly also found in blood. Ophthalmopathy cases were set apart from stable hyperthyroidism by a 13 V-J model.

CDR1 and CDR2 (germline): MNHNY, SVGAGI (reference sequence). CDR3 length: 12 residues. The V end lost 2 bases, the J end lost 6 bases, and 7 bases lay between the germline ends. RNA transcripts were the template for amplifying TCR beta CDR3 regions. The TCR CDR3 was amplified in a first-round RT-PCR using the HTBI primer set. Using its own MiXCR run on the multiplex PCR reads, TCRdb lists one record per CDR3 protein. The profile shows 610,000 or so distinct CDR3 sequences, roughly 50% of them singletons. The chain employs TRBV6-6 and TRBJ1-2; D unclear. The clonotype was recovered from a young woman with Graves' hyperthyroidism. The sequencing input was peripheral blood or thyroid tissue (not recorded which). The CDR3 region has the DNA TGTGCCAGCAGTTACCTCCGGGATGGCTACACCTTC. Translated: CASSYLRDGYTF.